This T cell receptor (beta chain) was obtained from a study of immune cell composition in non-small cell lung cancer. Study results and caveats: Clones >0.5% enriched in tumour were rarer in adenocarcinoma (roughly 35%) than squamous (roughly 75%). Lung squamous cell carcinoma tumours had significantly higher top 10 clone scores and productive clonality than lung adenocarcinoma. Overall clonality, unlike maximal tumour-associated clone frequency, did not predict TIL reactivity.

Note on this clone: The antigen is undetermined.

After removal of 4 bases from V and 2 bases from J, the junction contained 8 bases not matched to a gene. CDR3 length equals 15 residues. Germline-derived CDR1 and CDR2 are SGHNT and YYREEE (reference sequence). Clones were read by immunoSEQ multiplex PCR, and TCRdb kept only the in-frame ones, dropping some. The sample carries 14,000 to 15,000 clones, 69% recorded once. This TCR was sampled from a human donor with non-small cell lung cancer. The chain employs TRBV5-4 and TRBJ1-1; the match to TRBD1 covers 7 bases. The sequencing sample was made of lung tumor tissue. In DNA, the CDR3 is TGTGCCAGCAGCATCCGGACAGGTCTTAACACTGAAGCTTTCTTT. Translated: CASSIRTGLNTEAFF.